Described below is a single T cell receptor (beta chain) sequence and its context. Its antigen is unidentified. The sort gate was single viable CD3+CD4+CD8-CD45RO+ cells for memory CD4+ T cells. The record originates from a study of memory CD4+ T cells and cytomegalovirus serostatus. V shed 5 bases, J shed 5 bases, and the junction held 8 bases outside the gene matches. The germline CDR1 and CDR2 sequences are SGHAT and FQDESV (reference sequence). The CDR3 has 16 amino acids. Clones were read by immunoSEQ multiplex PCR, and TCRdb kept only the in-frame ones, dropping some. The sample holds 64,000 or so clones; approximately 71% are singletons and the top ten take roughly 1%. Points from the study as a whole: CD4+ memory repertoires contained about two fifths of the roughly 150 reported CMV TCRbeta sequences. CMV serostatus prediction reached median AUC about 0.95, or 0.9 with US-trained model.

Material for sequencing was memory CD4+ T cells from blood. The sequence was collected from an adult in good health and CMV-seronegative. The chain combines TRBV11-1 with TRBJ2-6, with 8 bases that match TRBD1. The CDR3 DNA sequence: TGTGCCAGCAGCCAACAGACAGGGGTAAGGGCCAACGTCCTGACTTTC. This encodes CASSQQTGVRANVLTF.